This section outlines one T cell receptor (beta chain) sequence together with its context. These data originate in a study of cytomegalovirus exposure and HLA in healthy donors. Use of 60 Vbeta and 13 Jbeta primers characterized the PCR. Method: immunoSEQ multiplex PCR; TCRdb's copy keeps in-frame clones and lacks some. In the table there are 210,000 or so clones, approximately 82% of which are singletons. The CDR3 is made up of 15 amino acids. Germline CDR1 SGHKS, CDR2 YYEKEE (reference sequence). The V and J ends lost 0 bases and 3 bases respectively, with 12 bases between them. The rearrangement joins TRBV5-5 to TRBJ1-2, with TRBD1 as a possible D gene (6 bases). Sequenced material: PBMCs. The clonotype was recovered from a man between 18 and 29 years old in good health and CMV-seronegative. CDR3 sequence (DNA): TGTGCCAGCAGCTTGGTGTACAGGGATCACTATGGCTACACCTTC. It is translated as CASSLVYRDHYGYTF.